This is a list of T cell receptor beta chains from one sample in a study of blood T cell repertoires in COVID-19. This table comes from immunoSEQ multiplex PCR, and its TCRdb copy is limited to in-frame clones, with some not included. This table has around 38,000 clones, 70% to 90% appearing once. Sequenced: peripheral blood. The receptor source for this set is a man aged 55 to 70 with COVID-19, enrolled during active disease. The CDR3 runs from the conserved cysteine through the conserved F or W. D genes are given only for firm matches. Size values are once, few and many counts, or a class for expanded clones, and some rows have none.

TRBD2 | NA | TRBJ2-5 | TRBV27 | TGTGCCAGCAGTTTCCTCACTAGCGGACAAGAGACCCAGTACTTC | CASSFLTSGQETQYF
NA | NA | TRBJ2-7 | TRBV24-1 | TGTGCCACCAGTGATCCAAGAGCGCCGCCCTACGAGCAGTACTTC | CATSDPRAPPYEQYF
TRBD1 | NA | TRBJ1-1 | TRBV3-1/TRBV3-2 | TGTGCCAGCAGCCCCGACAGGGGGAATTTCGGCACTGAAGCTTTCTTT | CASSPDRGNFGTEAFF
TRBD1 | NA | TRBJ2-7 | TRBV19 | TGTGCCAGTAGTACGATCTGGGACAGCGCATTCGGGTACGAGCAGTACTTC | CASSTIWDSAFGYEQYF
TRBD2 | NA | TRBJ2-1 | TRBV6-6 | TGTGCCAGCAGTTACCCTAGCGGGTCCAATGAGCAGTTCTTC | CASSYPSGSNEQFF
TRBD2 | NA | TRBJ2-5 | TRBV28 | TGTGCCAGCACTTTAGCGGGAGGGGTAGGTCACGAGACCCAGTACTTC | CASTLAGGVGHETQYF
TRBD1 | NA | TRBJ1-1 | TRBV28 | TGTGCCAGCAGCTGGGGACAGGGGGCGTCCGGCACTGAAGCTTTCTTT | CASSWGQGASGTEAFF
NA | NA | TRBJ2-7 | TRBV21-1 | TGTGCCAGCAGCAAAGGTTTTCAGGGGAACTACGAGCAGTACTTC | CASSKGFQGNYEQYF
NA | NA | TRBJ2-7 | TRBV7-9 | TGTGCCAGCAGCTTAGGTAGCGGTAGGTACGAGCAGTACTTC | CASSLGSGRYEQYF
TRBD1 | NA | TRBJ2-1 | TRBV28 | TGTGCCAGCATAGGGACAGGGAGAAATGAGCAGTTCTTC | CASIGTGRNEQFF
NA | NA | TRBJ2-2 | TRBV7-3 | TGTGCCAGCAGCTCCGACTTTGGGGAGCTGTTTTTT | CASSSDFGELFF
TRBD1 | once | TRBJ1-2 | TRBV4-1 | TGCGCCAGCAGCCAAGAGAGGGGGCTGGGCTACACCTTC | CASSQERGLGYTF
NA | NA | TRBJ2-7 | TRBV28 | TGTGCCAGCAGTTTGAGCGGATACGAGCAGTACTTC | CASSLSGYEQYF
TRBD2 | NA | TRBJ2-1 | TRBV5-6 | TGTGCCAGCTGCCTAATCGGGACTAGCTTCTACAATGAGCAGTTCTTC | CASCLIGTSFYNEQFF
NA | NA | TRBJ1-1 | TRBV27 | TGTGCCAGCAGACCCGACAGGCAGAACACTGAAGCTTTCTTT | CASRPDRQNTEAFF
NA | NA | TRBJ2-7 | TRBV10-2 | TGCGCCACCGCGGAGTACGGGGGCGAGCAGTACTTC | CATAEYGGEQYF
NA | NA | TRBJ2-1 | TRBV28 | TGTGCCAGCAACAAGGGCGGGAACTACAATGAGCAGTTCTTC | CASNKGGNYNEQFF
NA | NA | TRBJ2-1 | TRBV28 | TGTGCCAGCAGTTTTGGGGTAGCGGCCAATGAGCAGTTCTTC | CASSFGVAANEQFF
NA | NA | TRBJ2-6 | TRBV28 | TGTGCCAGCAGTGCAGGGACTGGGGCCAACGTCCTGACTTTC | CASSAGTGANVLTF
TRBD2 | NA | TRBJ2-1 | TRBV2 | TGTGCCAGCAGTTTTGGACTAGCGACCAACAATGAGCAGTTCTTC | CASSFGLATNNEQFF
TRBD2 | NA | TRBJ2-1 | TRBV7-6 | TGTGCCAGCAGCTTAGTTAGCCGGTCGGCTAGCGGGAGTCTCCGCAATGAGCAGTTCTTC | CASSLVSRSASGSLRNEQFF
NA | NA | TRBJ2-2 | TRBV5-1 | TGCGCCAGCAGCCCTGACCCCCTAGGGGCCGGGGAGCTGTTTTTT | CASSPDPLGAGELFF
NA | NA | TRBJ1-4 | TRBV11-2 | TGTGCCAGCAGCGTATGGAGCGGTGAAAAACTGTTTTTT | CASSVWSGEKLFF
NA | NA | TRBJ2-3 | TRBV7-2 | TGTGCCAGCAGCTCTGGACGGACTAGCACAGATACGCAGTATTTT | CASSSGRTSTDTQYF
TRBD2 | once | TRBJ2-1 | TRBV9 | TGTGCCAGCAGCCCGGGCGGGGGGTCCTACAATGAGCAGTTCTTC | CASSPGGGSYNEQFF
NA | NA | TRBJ1-1 | TRBV28 | TGTGCCAGCAGCCTCACTCGGAACACTGAAGCTTTCTTT | CASSLTRNTEAFF
TRBD1 | NA | TRBJ2-7 | TRBV9 | TGTGCCAGCAGCGCAAGAGGGACAGGACTAAGTCCCTACGAGCAGTACTTC | CASSARGTGLSPYEQYF
NA | NA | TRBJ1-4 | TRBV20-1 | TGCAGTGCTAGTCGTACAGGCACATCTAATGAAAAACTGTTTTTT | CSASRTGTSNEKLFF
NA | once | TRBJ2-1 | TRBV10-2 | TGCGCCAGCAGGTCGGGGTCAGGGAGGAATGAGCAGTTCTTC | CASRSGSGRNEQFF
NA | once | TRBJ2-2 | TRBV29-1 | TGCAGCGTTGAAATTCGACAGAAGAACACCGGGGAGCTGTTTTTT | CSVEIRQKNTGELFF
NA | NA | TRBJ1-1 | TRBV18 | TGTGCCAGCTCACGAGGACAGCTGAACACTGAAGCTTTCTTT | CASSRGQLNTEAFF
TRBD1 | NA | TRBJ2-7 | TRBV28 | TGTGCCAGCAGTCCCGGGACAGGGGGTTATCACGAGCAGTACTTC | CASSPGTGGYHEQYF
NA | NA | TRBJ2-1 | TRBV19 | TGTGCCAGTAGTATAGTAGGGGCGCTCAATGAGCAGTTCTTC | CASSIVGALNEQFF
TRBD1 | NA | TRBJ1-6 | TRBV7-9 | TGTGCCAGCAGCTTAGGTCCAGGGGGCTTTTCACCCCTCCACTTT | CASSLGPGGFSPLHF
NA | NA | TRBJ1-1 | TRBV18 | TGTGCCAGCTCACTCCGTCAGGGAACTGAAGCTTTCTTT | CASSLRQGTEAFF
TRBD2 | NA | TRBJ2-1 | TRBV7-8 | TGTGCCAGCAGCCCATTATCTCGTTGGACTAGCTTCAGAAATGAGCAGTTCTTC | CASSPLSRWTSFRNEQFF
NA | NA | TRBJ1-1 | TRBV5-5 | TGTGCCAGCAGCCTCGACAGCAACACTGAAGCTTTCTTT | CASSLDSNTEAFF
TRBD1 | NA | TRBJ2-1 | TRBV7-2 | TGTGCCAGCAGCTTAGCCTTCGACAGGGTGGACAATGAGCAGTTCTTC | CASSLAFDRVDNEQFF
TRBD1 | once | TRBJ2-5 | TRBV5-1 | TGCGCCAGCAGCTCCGGGACAGATACAGAGACCCAGTACTTC | CASSSGTDTETQYF
TRBD1 | NA | TRBJ2-5 | TRBV15 | TGTGCCACCAGCGCGCACAGGGGACAAGAGACCCAGTACTTC | CATSAHRGQETQYF
NA | NA | TRBJ2-7 | TRBV11-2 | TGTGCCAGCCGAAGTCTATCGGGGTCGGGAGTCGGGTACGAGCAGTACTTC | CASRSLSGSGVGYEQYF
NA | NA | TRBJ1-5 | TRBV7-9 | TGTGCCAGCAGCTTTCCGAATCAGCCCCAGCATTTT | CASSFPNQPQHF
NA | NA | TRBJ2-7 | TRBV9 | TGTGCCAGCAGCCCACAGCAGGGATTCGGCGAGCAGTACTTC | CASSPQQGFGEQYF
TRBD2 | NA | TRBJ2-1 | TRBV30 | TGTGCCTGGAGTGTACTAGCGGGAGAAGGTGAGCAGTTCTTC | CAWSVLAGEGEQFF
TRBD1 | NA | TRBJ1-6 | TRBV18 | TGTGCCAGCTCACCAGAAGCTCGTACAGGGGTAAATAATTCACCCCTCCACTTT | CASSPEARTGVNNSPLHF
TRBD1 | NA | TRBJ1-2 | TRBV6-5 | TGTGCCAGCAGATCCGGGACAGGCCCCAACTATGGCTACACCTTC | CASRSGTGPNYGYTF
TRBD2 | NA | TRBJ2-4 | TRBV5-4 | TGTGCCAGCAGTTCTGGTGGGGGGCTAGCGGGAGTCGCCAAAAACATTCAGTACTTC | CASSSGGGLAGVAKNIQYF
NA | NA | TRBJ1-1 | TRBV6-2/TRBV6-3 | TGTGCCAGCAGCCCCCTACAGGACACTGAAGCTTTCTTT | CASSPLQDTEAFF
NA | NA | TRBJ1-4 | TRBV5-6 | TGTGCCAGCAGCTTGTCTACTCGGCGGAAAACTAATGAAAAACTGTTTTTT | CASSLSTRRKTNEKLFF
NA | NA | TRBJ2-3 | TRBV12-3/TRBV12-4 | TGTGCCAGCAGTTTGGGCGCCAGAGATACGCAGTATTTT | CASSLGARDTQYF
NA | NA | TRBJ2-5 | TRBV6-1 | TGTGCCAGCAGTGATGGGCCAAAAGAGACCCAGTACTTC | CASSDGPKETQYF
TRBD2 | NA | TRBJ2-1 | TRBV5-1 | TGCGCCAGCAGCCCTAGCGGGAGGGGAAATGAGCAGTTCTTC | CASSPSGRGNEQFF
NA | NA | TRBJ2-6 | TRBV11-1 | TGTGCCAGCAGCTTCCAGGGGACCAACGTCCTGACTTTC | CASSFQGTNVLTF